What follows are 32 T cell receptor beta chains derived from one specimen sequenced in a study of response to subunit inactivated influenza vaccine (dated by TCRdb to the late 2010s). The library relied on RT-PCR. The sample was run on an Illumina HiSeq 2500. TCRdb reprocessing: public reads trimmed at Q25 with fastp, clones called with MiXCR, in-frame beta chains kept. Rows with a matching CDR3 protein are joined into one entry that keeps the most common DNA and genes. This sample has about 520,000 distinct CDR3 sequences in its table, and approximately 24% of those were observed once. 1.5% to 2% of the sample is in the top ten clones. Material: CD4+ T cells sorted from PBMCs, obtained roughly 5 days after vaccination. These receptors were collected from a man aged 50 or older who received an inactivated influenza vaccine. Donor details come from another sample of the same person, matched by shared clones.

A few counts support this clonotype. This chain connects TRBV12-3 or TRBV12-4 to TRBJ1-5; D call uncertain. V lost 3 bases, J lost 3 bases, and 12 bases lay in between. This CDR3 contains 15 residues. The CDR3: CASSFEQTNNQPQHF. The CDR3 DNA is TGTGCCAGCAGTTTCGAGCAGACGAACAATCAGCCCCAGCATTTT.

CDR3 amino acids: CSAGLGGTFNTEAFF. The CDR3 bases are TGCAGTGCTGGACTCGGAGGGACCTTTAACACTGAAGCTTTCTTT. The gene calls are TRBV20-1 and TRBJ1-1; D perhaps matches TRBD1 (5 bases). Trimming removed 5 bases at V and 2 bases at J, with 18 bases between. This CDR3 region has 15 residues. Germline CDR1 DFQATT, CDR2 SNEGSKA (reference sequence).

The genes are TRBV5-1 and TRBJ2-7, with 8 bases identical to TRBD1. CDR3 length: 15 residues. Germline V lookup: CDR1 SGHRS, CDR2 YFSETQ. The junction had 11 bases not matched to a gene; V was cut back by 4 bases and J by 5 bases. The chain's CDR3 is CASSPEGTGIDEQYF. The CDR3 coding sequence is TGCGCCAGCAGCCCCGAGGGGACAGGCATCGACGAGCAGTACTTC.

The chain combines TRBV28 with TRBJ2-1, with 9 bases fitting TRBD1. V lost 3 bases to trimming and J lost 7 bases; unmatched junction nucleotides: 7. The germline CDR1 and CDR2 sequences are MDHEN and SYDVKM. The CDR3 is 15 amino acids. CDR3 residues: CASSFGDREGNEQFF. DNA for the CDR3: TGTGCCAGCAGTTTTGGGGACAGGGAAGGGAATGAGCAGTTCTTC.

This sequence joins TRBV7-8 and TRBJ2-3, with 7 bases that match TRBD2. The CDR3 is 16 amino acids. V was clipped by 4 bases and J by 4 bases; unmatched bases: 11. CDR1 is SGHVS and CDR2 is FQNEAQ in the germline V gene. The CDR3 nucleotides are TGTGCCAGCAGCTCAGGACTAGTGGGGTCAGCAGATACGCAGTATTTT. Residues: CASSSGLVGSADTQYF. Full variable domain (remainder filled in from reference TRBV7-8 and TRBJ2-3): GAGVSQSPRYKVAKRGQDVALRCDPISGHVSLFWYQQALGQGPEFLTYFQNEAQLDKSGLPSDRFFAERPEGSVSTLKIQRTQQEDSAVYLCASSSGLVGSADTQYFGPGTRLTVL.

The chain combines TRBV19 with TRBJ2-7; TRBD2 might be the D (5 bases). This CDR3 is built from 14 residues. Germline assignment: CDR1 LNHDA and CDR2 SQIVND (reference sequence). V dropped 1 base and J dropped 2 bases, with 9 bases sitting between them. The CDR3 spells CASSIGAGPYEQYF. The CDR3 DNA reads as TGTGCCAGTAGTATAGGTGCGGGTCCCTACGAGCAGTACTTC.

The chain employs TRBV20-1 and TRBJ2-3; D possibly corresponds to TRBD2 (6 bases). V lost 1 base and J 1 base, leaving 18 bases between the germline ends. Germline V gene data show CDR1 as DFQATT and CDR2 as SNEGSKA (reference sequence). The CDR3 has 17 residues. CDR3 loop: CSARARTSGGGTDTQYF. CDR3 nucleotide sequence: TGCAGTGCTAGAGCCCGCACTTCCGGGGGTGGCACAGATACGCAGTATTTT.

This clonotype was detected only a few times. V and J are TRBV12-3 or TRBV12-4 and TRBJ1-1; 8 positions match TRBD1. This CDR3 comprises 13 residues. Trimming took 4 bases from V and 4 from J; bases not matched to a gene: 2. The CDR3 is CASSWTGTTEAFF. Written as DNA, the CDR3 is TGTGCCAGCAGTTGGACAGGGACCACTGAAGCTTTCTTT.

This clonotype was detected only a few times. The chain links TRBV20-1 to TRBJ2-3, with 7 positions matching TRBD2. The CDR3 consists of 14 residues. The ends lost 3 bases at V and 3 bases at J; junction bases unmatched: 6. Germline loops: CDR1 DFQATT, CDR2 SNEGSKA (reference sequence). CDR3: CSASRAGLTDTQYF. The CDR3 DNA sequence: TGCAGTGCTAGTCGAGCGGGACTGACAGATACGCAGTATTTT.

The gene calls are TRBV20-1 and TRBJ2-3, with D perhaps TRBD1 (6 bases). Germline assignment: CDR1 DFQATT and CDR2 SNEGSKA (reference sequence). The CDR3 is 13 residues long. The CDR3 is CTLKGDEWDTQYF. In DNA, the CDR3 is TGCACCTTAAAGGGGGATGAATGGGATACGCAGTATTTT.

A remark on this clonotype: No conserved phenylalanine or tryptophan ends this CDR3, so it is likely a read error. The chain uses TRBV10-3 and TRBJ2-1; D not certain. Germline values: CDR1 ENHRY, CDR2 SYGVKD. V was cut by 1 base and J by 8 bases, with 12 bases left in between. This CDR3 is built from 14 residues. This CDR3 is CAISEWNNYYEQFI. For the CDR3, the DNA is TGTGCCATCAGTGAGTGGAACAACTATTATGAGCAGTTCATC.

The chain recombines TRBV5-4 with TRBJ1-2; a possible D gene is TRBD1 (5 bases). The CDR3 covers 16 residues. Trimming pared 0 bases from V and 0 bases from J, leaving 12 bases between. The germline gives CDR1 SGHNT, CDR2 YYREEE (reference sequence). The CDR3 is CASSLVRSGSNYGYTF. CDR3 coding DNA: TGTGCCAGCAGCTTGGTTCGGTCAGGGTCTAACTATGGCTACACCTTC.

The chain employs TRBV3-1 and TRBJ2-7, with TRBD1 matching 8 bases. The V segment lost 4 bases and the J segment 6 bases; nucleotides outside the gene matches: 8. This CDR3 is 14 amino acids long. The V gene's germline CDR1 is LGHDT and CDR2 YNNKEL (reference sequence). This chain's CDR3 is CASSLRDRNSEQYF. CDR3 coding DNA: TGTGCCAGCAGCCTCCGGGACAGGAATAGCGAGCAGTACTTC.

The V call is TRBV12-3 or TRBV12-4, the J call TRBJ2-7, with 13 bases identical to TRBD2. V gave up 5 bases and J gave up 3 bases; unmatched junction bases: 7. The CDR3 runs to 16 residues. The CDR3 loop is CASSTWTSGSLYEQYF. In DNA, the CDR3 is TGTGCCAGCAGTACTTGGACTAGCGGGAGCCTCTACGAGCAGTACTTC.

This clonotype was counted between two and nine times. The chain combines TRBV6-1 with TRBJ2-1; D may correspond to TRBD1 or TRBD2 (7 bases each). Germline V lookup: CDR1 MNHNS, CDR2 SASEGT. The CDR3 has 13 amino acids. V lost 5 bases and J lost 7, with 12 bases in between. The CDR3 DNA follows: TGTGCCAGCAGTCGCAGGGGGGGGAATGAGCAGTTCTTC. This translates into CASSRRGGNEQFF.

This chain links TRBV5-1 with TRBJ2-7, with TRBD2 matching over 8 bases. Trimming removed 4 bases from V and 2 bases from J; junction bases left unmatched: 11. CDR1 and CDR2 from the germline V gene are SGHRS and YFSETQ. The length of the CDR3 is 16 residues. CDR3 bases: TGCGCCAGCAGCGACAAGGCTAGCGGGCTTACCTACGAGCAGTACTTC. It specifies CASSDKASGLTYEQYF.

This clonotype has just a few counts. The rearrangement joins TRBV4-2 to TRBJ2-5, with 11 nucleotides matching TRBD2. The CDR3 consists of 17 residues. Germline V gene lookup returns CDR1 LGHNA and CDR2 YNFKEQ. J was trimmed by 0 bases and V by 4 bases; bases with no gene match: 7. The CDR3 region has the DNA TGTGCCAGCAGCCCCACTAGCGGGGGCCTGTACCAAGAGACCCAGTACTTC. It codes for CASSPTSGGLYQETQYF.

This clonotype has only a few counts. The J gene is TRBJ2-1, the V gene TRBV7-2; perhaps TRBD1 as D (6 bases). CDR3 length: 15 amino acids. Germline V lookup: CDR1 SGHTA, CDR2 FQGNSA. The V end lost 4 bases, the J end lost 1 base, and 11 bases lay between the germline ends. The chain's CDR3 is CASSSTGTSYNEQFF. CDR3 nucleotides: TGTGCCAGCAGCTCCACCGGGACATCCTACAATGAGCAGTTCTTC.

In this sample, this clonotype turned up a few times. The chain carries TRBV7-8 and TRBJ2-4; no firm D call. CDR1 SGHVS and CDR2 FQNEAQ come from the germline V gene. The ends were cut back, 5 bases at V and 0 bases at J, with 11 bases in the middle. This CDR3 is built from 15 residues. The CDR3 here is CASSPFRLAKNIQYF. CDR3 coding DNA: TGTGCCAGCAGCCCTTTTAGGCTAGCCAAAAACATTCAGTACTTC.

This clonotype was seen a few times. The chain couples TRBV5-1 to TRBJ2-1; the D gene is possibly TRBD2 (5 bases). The CDR3 spans 16 residues. Trimming removed 2 bases at V and 1 base at J, with 13 bases between. From germline, CDR1 is SGHRS and CDR2 YFSETQ. CDR3 bases: TGCGCCAGCAGCTTAGCACCGGGAACGTCCTACAATGAGCAGTTCTTC. This translates into CASSLAPGTSYNEQFF.

The chain carries TRBV5-1 and TRBJ1-1, with 8 bases that match TRBD1. Germline assignment: CDR1 SGHRS and CDR2 YFSETQ. The trim removed 3 bases at V and 4 bases at J, leaving 5 bases unmatched. The CDR3 spans 14 residues. The CDR3 DNA is TGCGCCAGCAGCTCGCAGGGGGCCGTCACTGAAGCTTTCTTT. Translation: CASSSQGAVTEAFF.

In its sample, this clonotype was seen a few times. The rearrangement joins TRBV7-6 to TRBJ1-2, with D perhaps matching TRBD1 (5 bases). The V end was cut by 1 base, the J end by 3 bases, with 12 bases between. The CDR3 covers 15 residues. Germline assignment: CDR1 SGHVS and CDR2 FNYEAQ. CDR3: CASSLGPGRDYGYTF. The CDR3 DNA follows: TGTGCCAGCAGCTTAGGTCCAGGGAGAGACTATGGCTACACCTTC.

The chain links TRBV7-9 to TRBJ2-2; D uncertain. The germline V gene has CDR1 SEHNR and CDR2 FQNEAQ (reference sequence). The CDR3 loop spans 14 amino acids. V shed 5 bases and J shed 1 base, with 8 bases lying between them. The CDR3 loop reads CASSHVRNTGELFF. CDR3 nucleotide sequence: TGTGCCAGCAGCCACGTAAGGAACACCGGGGAGCTGTTTTTT.

V and J are TRBV5-6 and TRBJ2-5; D call uncertain. With 0 bases removed from V and 5 bases from J, the gap between germline ends came to 14 bases. This CDR3 has 15 amino acids. Germline V gene lookup returns CDR1 SGHDT and CDR2 YYEEEE. The CDR3 nucleotides read TGTGCCAGCAGCTTGGTAACCATCCGGCGGGAGACCCAGTACTTC. Its protein product is CASSLVTIRRETQYF.

This clonotype appeared many times. V is TRBV7-9 and J is TRBJ2-2; D call uncertain. The CDR3 covers 17 residues. Trimming pared 5 bases from V and 0 bases from J, leaving 16 bases between. CDR1 is SEHNR and CDR2 is FQNEAQ in the germline V gene (reference sequence). CDR3: CASSRRRPNANTGELFF. The CDR3, as DNA: TGTGCCAGCAGCCGACGAAGACCTAATGCGAACACCGGGGAGCTGTTTTTT.

This clonotype occurred many times. The rearrangement links TRBV12-3 or TRBV12-4 to TRBJ2-4; perhaps TRBD1 as D (6 bases). V shed 6 bases and J shed 6 bases, with 12 bases lying between them. CDR3 size: 13 residues. CDR3 sequence (DNA): TGTGCCAGCAGAACAGGGTCCGCAAACATTCAGTACTTC. As protein: CASRTGSANIQYF.

This clonotype was counted once. The CDR3 here is CATSSGNNETQYF. The CDR3 DNA reads as TGTGCCACCTCTAGCGGGAACAATGAGACCCAGTACTTC. The V gene is TRBV24-1, the J gene TRBJ2-5; 9 bases line up with TRBD2. The V segment lost 9 bases and the J segment 5 bases; nucleotides outside the gene matches: 6. The CDR3 is 13 residues long. Germline loops: CDR1 KGHDR, CDR2 SFDVKD.

The chain employs TRBV6-1 and TRBJ2-5; a possible D gene is TRBD1 (5 bases). The V gene's germline CDR1 is MNHNS and CDR2 SASEGT. CDR3 length: 14 amino acids. Trimming pared 6 bases from V and 4 bases from J, leaving 15 bases between. The CDR3 spells CASSPGDSRETQYF. CDR3 bases: TGTGCCAGCAGCCCCGGAGACAGTCGAGAGACCCAGTACTTC.

This clonotype was seen a handful of times. The chain carries TRBV14 and TRBJ2-5; unclear D gene. Per germline, CDR1 SGHDN and CDR2 FVKESK. CDR3 length: 10 residues. The ends were cut back, 9 bases at V and 5 bases at J, with 7 bases in the middle. CDR3 loop: CARPYETQYF. The CDR3 DNA is TGTGCCAGGCCTTACGAGACCCAGTACTTC.

The genes are TRBV4-2 and TRBJ1-2, with TRBD1 matching 8 bases. The CDR3 extends over 15 amino acids. The V gene's germline CDR1 is LGHNA and CDR2 YNFKEQ. Unmatched junction bases numbered 6, after V lost 2 bases and J lost 4 bases. The CDR3 is CASSQSTGGSYGYTF. The CDR3 nucleotides are TGTGCCAGCAGCCAATCTACAGGGGGGAGCTATGGCTACACCTTC.

To note about this clonotype: An end of the junction differs from the germline gene, which may be a read error. This sequence joins TRBV7-2 and TRBJ2-1, with 7 positions matching TRBD2. In germline, CDR1 is SGHTA, CDR2 FQGNSA. The CDR3 is 13 amino acids. Written as DNA, the CDR3 is TGTGCCAGCAGCTTAAATCGACTAGCTAATTTGGTCTTC. Its protein product is CASSLNRLANLVF.

The chain recombines TRBV6-5 with TRBJ2-3, with D perhaps TRBD1 or TRBD2 (5 bases each). V shed 4 bases and J shed 3 bases, with 11 bases lying between them. CDR3 length: 14 residues. Germline V gene lookup returns CDR1 MNHEY and CDR2 SVGAGI. CDR3 sequence: CASSWGRGTDTQYF. CDR3 in DNA: TGTGCCAGCAGTTGGGGACGGGGAACAGATACGCAGTATTTT.